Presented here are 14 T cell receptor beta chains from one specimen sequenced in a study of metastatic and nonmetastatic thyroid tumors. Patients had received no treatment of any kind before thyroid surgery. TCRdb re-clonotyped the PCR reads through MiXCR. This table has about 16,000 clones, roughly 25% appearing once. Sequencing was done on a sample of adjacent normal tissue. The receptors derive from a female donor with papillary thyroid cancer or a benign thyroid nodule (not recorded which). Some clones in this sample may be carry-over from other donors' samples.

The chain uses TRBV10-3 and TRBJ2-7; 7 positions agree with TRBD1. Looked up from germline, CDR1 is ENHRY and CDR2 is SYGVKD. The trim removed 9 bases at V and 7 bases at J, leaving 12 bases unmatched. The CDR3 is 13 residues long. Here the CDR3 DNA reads TGTGCCATAATGCCCCGACAGGGCGGTGAGCAGTACTTC. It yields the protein CAIMPRQGGEQYF.

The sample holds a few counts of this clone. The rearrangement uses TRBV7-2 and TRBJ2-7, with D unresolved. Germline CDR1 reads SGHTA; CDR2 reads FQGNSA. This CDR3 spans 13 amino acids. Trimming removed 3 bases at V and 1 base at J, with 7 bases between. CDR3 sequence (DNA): TGTGCCAGCAGCTTTTATATTTCCTACGAGCAGTACTTC. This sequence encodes CASSFYISYEQYF. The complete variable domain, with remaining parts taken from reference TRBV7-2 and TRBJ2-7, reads GAGVSQSPSNKVTEKGKDVELRCDPISGHTALYWYRQSLGQGLEFLIYFQGNSAPDKSGLPSDRFSAERTGGSVSTLTIQRTQQEDSAVYLCASSFYISYEQYFGPGTRLTVT.

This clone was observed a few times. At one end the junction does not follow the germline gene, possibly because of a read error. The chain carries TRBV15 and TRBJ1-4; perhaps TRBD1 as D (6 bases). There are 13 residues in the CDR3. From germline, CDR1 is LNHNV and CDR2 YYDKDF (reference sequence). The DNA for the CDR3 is TGTGCCACCGGCAGGGGTTCTAATGAAAAACTGTTTTTT. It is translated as CATGRGSNEKLFF.

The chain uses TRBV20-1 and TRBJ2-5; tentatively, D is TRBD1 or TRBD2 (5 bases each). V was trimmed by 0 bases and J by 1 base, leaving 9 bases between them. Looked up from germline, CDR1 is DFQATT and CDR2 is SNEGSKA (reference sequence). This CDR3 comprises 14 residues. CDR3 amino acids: CSARDWGTQETQYF. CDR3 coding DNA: TGCAGTGCTAGAGATTGGGGGACCCAAGAGACCCAGTACTTC.

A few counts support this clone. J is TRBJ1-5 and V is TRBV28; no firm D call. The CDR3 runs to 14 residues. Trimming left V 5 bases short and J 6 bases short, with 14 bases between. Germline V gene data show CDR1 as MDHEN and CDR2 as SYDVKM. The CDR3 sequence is CASSPEYAVQPQHF. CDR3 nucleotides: TGTGCCAGCAGTCCAGAATACGCGGTTCAGCCCCAGCATTTT.

CDR3 residues: CASSYGFNYGYTF. The CDR3 DNA reads TGTGCCAGCAGTTATGGTTTCAACTATGGCTACACCTTC. This sequence joins TRBV6-2 or TRBV6-3 and TRBJ1-2; D is ambiguous. CDR1 and CDR2 from the germline V gene are MNHEY and SVGEGT. The CDR3 is made up of 13 amino acids. V lost 3 bases and J 2 bases, leaving 7 bases between the germline ends.

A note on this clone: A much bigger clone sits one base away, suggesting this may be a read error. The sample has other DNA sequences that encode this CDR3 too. The CDR3 loop reads CASRQGFNYGYTF. DNA for the CDR3: TGCGCCAGCAGGCAGGGTTTTAACTATGGCTACACCTTC. The chain couples TRBV6-1 to TRBJ1-2; a weak D match, TRBD1 (5 bases). The CDR3 is 13 residues long. Germline V gives CDR1 MNHNS, CDR2 SASEGT.

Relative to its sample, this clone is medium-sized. The CDR3 DNA follows: TGTGCCAGCAGTGAAGTTCCCCCGGACAGGGAGGAGACCCAGTACTTC. This encodes CASSEVPPDREETQYF. This chain connects TRBV25-1 to TRBJ2-5; TRBD1 matches 8 bases. The germline V gene encodes CDR1 MGHDK and CDR2 SYGVNS. With V trimmed by 2 bases and J by 5 bases, 10 bases remained unmatched. This CDR3 comprises 16 residues.

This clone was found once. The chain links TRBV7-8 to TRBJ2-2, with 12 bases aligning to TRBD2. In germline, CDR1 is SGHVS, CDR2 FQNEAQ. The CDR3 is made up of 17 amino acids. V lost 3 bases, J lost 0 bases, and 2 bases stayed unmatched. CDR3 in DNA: TGTGCCAGCAGCTTGACTAGCGGGAGACCGAACACCGGGGAGCTGTTTTTT. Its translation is CASSLTSGRPNTGELFF.

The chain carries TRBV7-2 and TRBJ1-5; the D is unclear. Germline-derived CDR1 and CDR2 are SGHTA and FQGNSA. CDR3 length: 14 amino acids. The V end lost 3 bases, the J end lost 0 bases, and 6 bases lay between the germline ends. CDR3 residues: CASSFSGSNQPQHF. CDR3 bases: TGTGCCAGCAGCTTCTCAGGTAGCAATCAGCCCCAGCATTTT.

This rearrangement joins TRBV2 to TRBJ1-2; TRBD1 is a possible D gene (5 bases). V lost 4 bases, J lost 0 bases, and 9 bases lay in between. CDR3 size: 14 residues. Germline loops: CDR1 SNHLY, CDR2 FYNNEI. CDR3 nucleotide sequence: TGTGCCAGCAGTGGCCAGGGCGCTAACTATGGCTACACCTTC. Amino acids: CASSGQGANYGYTF.

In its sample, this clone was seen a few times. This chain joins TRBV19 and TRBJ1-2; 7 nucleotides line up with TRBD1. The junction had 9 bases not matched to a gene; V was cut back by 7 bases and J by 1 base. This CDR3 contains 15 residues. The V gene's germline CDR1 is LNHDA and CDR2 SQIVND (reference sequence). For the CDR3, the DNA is TGTGCCAGTACTCCGTCGGGACAGCTTAACTATGGCTACACCTTC. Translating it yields CASTPSGQLNYGYTF.

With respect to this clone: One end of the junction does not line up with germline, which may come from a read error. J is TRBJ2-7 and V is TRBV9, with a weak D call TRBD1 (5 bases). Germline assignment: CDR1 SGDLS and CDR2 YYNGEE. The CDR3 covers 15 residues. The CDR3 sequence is CASSARQLSSYNEQF. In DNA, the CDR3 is TGTGCCAGCAGCGCCCGACAGTTGAGCTCCTACAATGAGCAGTTC.

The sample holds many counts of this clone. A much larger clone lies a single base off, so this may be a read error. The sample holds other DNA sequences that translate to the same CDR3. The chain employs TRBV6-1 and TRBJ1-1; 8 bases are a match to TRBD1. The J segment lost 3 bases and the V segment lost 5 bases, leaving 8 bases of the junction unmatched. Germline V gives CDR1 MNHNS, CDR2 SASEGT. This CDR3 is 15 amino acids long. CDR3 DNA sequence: TGTGCCAGCAGTCGCTCAGGGGGCATGGACACTGAAGCTTTCTTT. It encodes CASSRSGGMDTEAFF.